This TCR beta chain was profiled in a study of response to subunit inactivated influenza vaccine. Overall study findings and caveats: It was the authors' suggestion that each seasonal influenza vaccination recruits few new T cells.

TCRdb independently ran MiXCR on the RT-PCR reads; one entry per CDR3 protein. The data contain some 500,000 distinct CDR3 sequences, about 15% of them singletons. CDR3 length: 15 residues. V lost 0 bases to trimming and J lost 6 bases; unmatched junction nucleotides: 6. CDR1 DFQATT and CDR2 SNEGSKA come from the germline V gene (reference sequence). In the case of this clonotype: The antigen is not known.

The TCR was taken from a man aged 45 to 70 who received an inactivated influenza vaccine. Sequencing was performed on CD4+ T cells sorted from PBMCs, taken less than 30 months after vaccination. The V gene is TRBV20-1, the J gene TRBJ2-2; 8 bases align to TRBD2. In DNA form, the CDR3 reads TGCAGTGCTAGAGATTGGGCAGCGGGGGCCGGGGAGCTGTTTTTT. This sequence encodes CSARDWAAGAGELFF.